This T cell receptor beta chain was captured by sequencing in a study of molecular identifiers for immune sequencing clone quantification. About the research overall: RNA from 20,000 or 100,000 naive CD8 cells was split five ways in replicates, with four sequenced.

V was clipped by 3 bases and J by 0 bases, with 5 bases between them. This CDR3 is built from 13 residues. Germline CDR1 SEHNR, CDR2 FQNEAQ (reference sequence). Sorting selected naive CD8 T cells with a CD8+CD4-CCR7+CD45RA+ phenotype. This clonotype was counted ten times or more. TCRdb reprocessed the PCR reads via MiXCR and lists one record per CDR3 protein. The repertoire consists of 460,000 or so distinct CDR3 sequences, with over 20% occurring once and the leading ten covering approximately 0.84%. J is TRBJ1-2 and V is TRBV7-9; D gene unclear. The sequence was obtained from a human donor in good health. Some libraries in this study had Jurkat cell RNA spiked in. Sequenced input: naive CD8+ T cells from blood, with Jurkat cell RNA spiked in. Subset specified: FACS-sorted CD8+CD4-CCR7+CD45RA+ naive T cells. The chain's CDR3 is CASSFTTNYGYTF. In nucleotides, the CDR3 is TGTGCCAGCAGCTTTACTACTAACTATGGCTACACCTTC.